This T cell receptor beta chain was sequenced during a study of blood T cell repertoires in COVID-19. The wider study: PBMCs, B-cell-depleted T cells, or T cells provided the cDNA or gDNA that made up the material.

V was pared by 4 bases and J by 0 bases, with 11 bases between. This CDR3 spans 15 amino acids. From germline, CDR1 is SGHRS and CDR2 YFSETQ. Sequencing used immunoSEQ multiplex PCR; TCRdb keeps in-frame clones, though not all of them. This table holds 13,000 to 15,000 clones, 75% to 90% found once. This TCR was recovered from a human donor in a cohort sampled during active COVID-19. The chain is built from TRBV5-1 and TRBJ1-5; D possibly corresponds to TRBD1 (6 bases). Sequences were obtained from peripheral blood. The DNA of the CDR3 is TGCGCCAGCAGCGCAGGACAGTATAGCAATCAGCCCCAGCATTTT. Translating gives CASSAGQYSNQPQHF. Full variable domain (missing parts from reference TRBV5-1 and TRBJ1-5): KAGVTQTPRYLIKTRGQQVTLSCSPISGHRSVSWYQQTPGQGLQFLFEYFSETQRNKGNFPGRFSGRQFSNSRSEMNVSTLELGDSALYLCASSAGQYSNQPQHFGDGTRLSIL.